A selection of T cell receptor beta chains follows, all from one sample in a study of cytomegalovirus exposure and HLA in healthy donors. Sequenced by immunoSEQ multiplex PCR; TCRdb stores in-frame clones only, minus some. The sample lists 150,000 to 200,000 clones, 76% occurring once. Sample: PBMCs. The receptors originated from a male donor in good health and CMV-seronegative. Each CDR3 is given with its conserved first and last residue.

TRBJ1-4	TRBV2	CASSAQGSPNEKLFF
TRBJ1-3	TRBV27	CASSFRGVSGNTIYF
TRBJ2-7	TRBV7-6	CASSSWDRNYEQYF
TRBJ1-2	TRBV5-6	CASSSDRVYTF
TRBJ1-2	TRBV29-1	CSVKDRSYGYTF
TRBJ2-5	TRBV5-6	CASSLTSGVRETQYF
TRBJ2-1	TRBV7-3	CASSPRAGAHEQFF
TRBJ2-3	TRBV19	CASSRREWGDTQYF
TRBJ2-2	TRBV28	CASSFTGNTGELFF
TRBJ1-1	TRBV19	CASSWTGWDTEAFF
TRBJ2-1	TRBV5-4	CASSPPGLAGNEQFF
TRBJ1-1	TRBV6-1	CASSELKGRGKTEAFF
TRBJ1-1	TRBV7-9	CSSSTPRGESTEAFF
TRBJ2-7	TRBV6-1	CASSTRTGLIYEQYF
TRBJ2-7	TRBV11-3	CASSLEGGEEQYF
TRBJ2-1	TRBV9	CASSRLYDNEQFF
TRBJ2-3	TRBV5-4	CASTLAGDTQYF
TRBJ2-3	TRBV18	CASSPGGPSDTQYF
TRBJ2-2	TRBV2	CASSVAGEGGELFF
TRBJ1-2	TRBV7-2	CASATDRAAYGYTF
TRBJ2-7	TRBV5-6	CASSTPDRAFYEQYF
TRBJ2-7	TRBV6-1	CASSEDRLGSYEQYF
TRBJ1-3	TRBV28	CASSLPGSYTIYF
TRBJ2-2	TRBV4-1	CASSQEDTGVYGELFF
TRBJ2-1	TRBV7-3	CASSQYGHVSYNEQFF
TRBJ2-7	TRBV5-1	CASSLGAGGSYEQYF
TRBJ1-2	TRBV11-2	CASSPFDTAPNYGYTF
TRBJ2-1	TRBV4-3	CASSQERLASHEQFF
TRBJ2-7	TRBV6-6	CASSGRLATYEQYF
TRBJ1-1	TRBV11-1	CASSLTEGARTEAFF
TRBJ1-3	TRBV5-1	CASSLQGAPAGNTIYF
TRBJ1-1	TRBV27	CASSYNTDYTEAFF
TRBJ1-5	TRBV2	CASSDGGGSQPQHF
TRBJ1-3	TRBV6-1	CASSEALESSGNTIYF
TRBJ2-7	TRBV9	CASSPGLAGYEQYF
TRBJ2-5	TRBV5-1	CASSLEGVGETQYF
TRBJ1-1	TRBV28	CASKRALNTEAFF
TRBJ1-1	TRBV18	CASSPDRMEAFF
TRBJ1-1	TRBV28	CASSLPQGLVNTEAFF
TRBJ2-2	TRBV7-8	CASSTREGSGELFF
TRBJ2-3	TRBV30	CAWSRLQGTDTQYF
TRBJ1-3	TRBV6-5	CASSYSGQPGNTIYF
TRBJ2-1	TRBV2	CASSGQGGTYNEQFF
TRBJ2-5	TRBV2	CASSEGTSGRAQETQYF
TRBJ1-1	TRBV7-8	CASSWATGGSGTEAFF
TRBJ1-2	TRBV5-4	CASSPRRGRGYTF
TRBJ2-2	TRBV5-1	CASSGEGYTGELFF
TRBJ1-1	TRBV14	CASSQRGYTEAFF